This TCR beta chain is drawn from a study of T cells in localized non-small cell lung cancer. The method was immunoSEQ multiplex PCR; TCRdb's version includes in-frame clones alone and lacks a portion of them. The sample lists approximately 20,000 clones, about 91% seen once, with over 7.5% in the top ten. Trimming took 8 bases from V and 2 from J, leaving 8 bases between them. The germline V gene has CDR1 MNHEY and CDR2 SMNVEV (reference sequence). The CDR3 consists of 12 residues. This clonotype was obtained from a man between 40 and 75 years old with stage I lung adenocarcinoma. This chain joins TRBV27 and TRBJ2-3; D remains unclear. Material: peripheral blood, obtained before any cancer treatment. This chain's CDR3 is CASGRLTDTQYF. The CDR3 DNA reads as TGTGCCAGCGGGCGGCTCACAGATACGCAGTATTTT.